This T cell receptor (beta chain) was identified in a study of shared clonotypes between healthy human individuals. Germline V gives CDR1 GTSNPN, CDR2 SVGIG (reference sequence). The CDR3 sequence is 13 residues long. The ends were cut back, 7 bases at V and 0 bases at J, with 12 bases in the middle. CD45RA+ naive and CD45RA-negative memory subsets were separated from CD4+ cells. Sequencing was performed with immunoSEQ multiplex PCR; in TCRdb, only in-frame clones are kept and a portion is missing. This table holds about 1 million clones, more than 65% found once. This TCR was recovered from a man younger than 35 in good health. V is TRBV30 and J is TRBJ1-1; no clear D. Sequencing was performed on memory CD4+ T cells sorted from blood. The subset was: CD45RA-negative fraction. Written as DNA, the CDR3 is TGTGCCTCTTTCAGTAATATGAACACTGAAGCTTTCTTT. Translated: CASFSNMNTEAFF. Full variable domain (outside the CDR3, taken from reference TRBV30 and TRBJ1-1): SQTIHQWPATLVQPVGSPLSLECTVEGTSNPNLYWYRQAAGRGLQLLFYSVGIGQISSEVPQNLSASRPQDRQFILSSKKLLLSDSGFYLCASFSNMNTEAFFGQGTRLTVV.